This T cell receptor (beta chain) emerged from a study of blood T cells in healthy people across ages. For the second PCR, which ran for 7 to 11 cycles, a sample-barcoded 5' primer and a J-beta primer mix were used. Each cDNA molecule carried a tag from a template-switch adaptor that contained 12 random nucleotides. TCRdb recomputed calls from the 5' RACE reads with MiXCR, one row per CDR3 protein. The sample gives fewer than 800,000 distinct CDR3 sequences, 20% to 30% of which show up once; 9% to 9.5% is in the top ten. V dropped 7 bases and J dropped 0; count of bases not matched to a gene: 9. The germline gives CDR1 SGHRS, CDR2 YFSETQ. The CDR3 runs 17 residues. At least 6 micrograms of total RNA were extracted per sample. This clonotype showed up just a few times. These data were likewise used in another study, on T cells of mothers and their children. That report adds: Each mother yielded more than 8.5 million TCR beta CDR3 reads. Each child yielded some 3 million reads.

This chain uses TRBV5-1 with TRBJ2-3; 12 nucleotides match TRBD2. Sequencing was carried out using blood. The TCR sequence derives from a boy younger than 18 in good health. The CDR3 sequence is CASSMTSGGLSTDTQYF. CDR3 nucleotide sequence: TGCGCCAGCTCAATGACTAGCGGGGGCCTAAGCACAGATACGCAGTATTTT.